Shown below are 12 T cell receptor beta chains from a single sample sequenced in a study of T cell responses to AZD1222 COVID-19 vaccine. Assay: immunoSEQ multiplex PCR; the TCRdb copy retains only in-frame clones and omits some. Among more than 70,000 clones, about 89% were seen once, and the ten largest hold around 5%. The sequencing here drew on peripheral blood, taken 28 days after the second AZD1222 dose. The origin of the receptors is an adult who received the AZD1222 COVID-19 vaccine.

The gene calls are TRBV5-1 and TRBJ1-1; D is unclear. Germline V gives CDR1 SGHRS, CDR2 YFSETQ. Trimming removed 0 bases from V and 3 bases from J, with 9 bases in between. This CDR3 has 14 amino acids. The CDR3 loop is CASSLVGQYTEAFF. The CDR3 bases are TGCGCCAGCAGCTTGGTAGGGCAGTACACTGAAGCTTTCTTT. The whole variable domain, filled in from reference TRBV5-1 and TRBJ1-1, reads KAGVTQTPRYLIKTRGQQVTLSCSPISGHRSVSWYQQTPGQGLQFLFEYFSETQRNKGNFPGRFSGRQFSNSRSEMNVSTLELGDSALYLCASSLVGQYTEAFFGQGTRLTVV.

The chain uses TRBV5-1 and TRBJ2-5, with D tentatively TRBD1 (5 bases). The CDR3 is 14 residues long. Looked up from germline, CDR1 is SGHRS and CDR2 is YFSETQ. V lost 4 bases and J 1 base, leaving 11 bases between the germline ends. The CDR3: CASSHQGTQETQYF. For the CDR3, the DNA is TGCGCCAGCAGCCACCAGGGCACCCAAGAGACCCAGTACTTC.

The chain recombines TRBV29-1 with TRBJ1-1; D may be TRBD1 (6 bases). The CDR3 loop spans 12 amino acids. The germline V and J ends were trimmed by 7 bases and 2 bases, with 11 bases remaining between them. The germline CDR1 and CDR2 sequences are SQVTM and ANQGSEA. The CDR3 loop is CSGSGANTEAFF. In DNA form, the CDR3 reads TGCAGCGGATCAGGGGCCAACACTGAAGCTTTCTTT.

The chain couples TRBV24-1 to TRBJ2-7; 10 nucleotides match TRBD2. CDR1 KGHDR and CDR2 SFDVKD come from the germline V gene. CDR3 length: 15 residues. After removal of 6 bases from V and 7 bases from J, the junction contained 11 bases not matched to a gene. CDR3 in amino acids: CATSFSAGGPGEQYF. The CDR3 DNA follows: TGTGCCACCAGTTTTTCAGCGGGGGGGCCTGGGGAGCAGTACTTC.

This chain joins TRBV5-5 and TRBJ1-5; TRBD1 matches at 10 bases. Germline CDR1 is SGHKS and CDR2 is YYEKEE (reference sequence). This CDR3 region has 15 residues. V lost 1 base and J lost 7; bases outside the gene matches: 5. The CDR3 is CASSLSGTGVQPQHF. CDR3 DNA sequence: TGTGCCAGCAGCTTGTCTGGGACAGGGGTGCAGCCCCAGCATTTT.

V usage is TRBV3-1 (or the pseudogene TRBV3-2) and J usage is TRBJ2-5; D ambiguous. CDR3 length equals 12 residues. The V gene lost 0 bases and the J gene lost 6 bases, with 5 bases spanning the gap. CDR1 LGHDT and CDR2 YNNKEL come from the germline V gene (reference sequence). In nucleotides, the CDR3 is TGTGCCAGCAGCCAAGATAGGAAGACCCAGTACTTC. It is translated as CASSQDRKTQYF.

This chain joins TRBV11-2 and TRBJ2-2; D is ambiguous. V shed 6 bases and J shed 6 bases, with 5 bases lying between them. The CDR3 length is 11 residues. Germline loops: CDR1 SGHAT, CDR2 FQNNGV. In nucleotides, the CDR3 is TGTGCCAGCAGTCTATCCGGGGAGCTGTTTTTT. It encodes CASSLSGELFF.

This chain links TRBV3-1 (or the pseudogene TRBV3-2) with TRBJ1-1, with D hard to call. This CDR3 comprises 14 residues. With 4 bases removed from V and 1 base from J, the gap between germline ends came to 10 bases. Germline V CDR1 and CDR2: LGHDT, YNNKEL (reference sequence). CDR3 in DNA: TGTGCCAGCAGCCCCCGGTACGCGAACACTGAAGCTTTCTTT. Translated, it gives CASSPRYANTEAFF.

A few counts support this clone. CDR3 nucleotides: TGTGCCAGCAGCTTCCGCAGAGTCACCATATATTTT. Amino acid sequence: CASSFRRVTIYF. The chain recombines TRBV12-3 or TRBV12-4 with TRBJ1-3; D not resolved. The CDR3 has 12 amino acids. Trimming took off 6 bases at V and 9 bases at J, with 12 bases between the two ends.

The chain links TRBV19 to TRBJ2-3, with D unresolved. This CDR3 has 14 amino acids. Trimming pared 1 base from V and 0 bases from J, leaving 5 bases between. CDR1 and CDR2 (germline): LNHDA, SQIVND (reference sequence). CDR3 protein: CASSIGASTDTQYF. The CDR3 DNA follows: TGTGCCAGTAGTATAGGTGCTAGCACAGATACGCAGTATTTT.

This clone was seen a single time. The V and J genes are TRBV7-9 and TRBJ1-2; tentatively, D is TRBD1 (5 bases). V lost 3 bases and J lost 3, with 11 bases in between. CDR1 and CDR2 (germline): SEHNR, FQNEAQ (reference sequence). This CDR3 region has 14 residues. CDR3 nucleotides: TGTGCCAGCAGCTTGGAACAGGTCGACTATGGCTACACCTTC. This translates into CASSLEQVDYGYTF.

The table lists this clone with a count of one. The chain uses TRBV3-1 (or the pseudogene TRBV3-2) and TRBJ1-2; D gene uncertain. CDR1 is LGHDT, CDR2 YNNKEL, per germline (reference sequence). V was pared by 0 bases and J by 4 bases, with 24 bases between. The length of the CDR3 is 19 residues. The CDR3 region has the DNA TGTGCCAGCAGCCAAGATAAGAGGACCACCCGCGGCGTCATCTATGGCTACACCTTC. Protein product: CASSQDKRTTRGVIYGYTF.